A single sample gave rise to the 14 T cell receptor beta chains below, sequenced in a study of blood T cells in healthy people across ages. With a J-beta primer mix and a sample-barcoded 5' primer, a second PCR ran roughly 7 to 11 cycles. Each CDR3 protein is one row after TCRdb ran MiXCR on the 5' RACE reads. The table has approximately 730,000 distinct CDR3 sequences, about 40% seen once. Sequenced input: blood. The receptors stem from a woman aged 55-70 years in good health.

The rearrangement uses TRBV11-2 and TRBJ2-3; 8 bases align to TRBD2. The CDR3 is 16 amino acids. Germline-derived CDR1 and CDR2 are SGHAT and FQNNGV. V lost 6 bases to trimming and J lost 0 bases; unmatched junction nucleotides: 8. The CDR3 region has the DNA TGTGCCAGCAGGCATAGTCCTAGCGGGAGCACAGATACGCAGTATTTT. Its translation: CASRHSPSGSTDTQYF.

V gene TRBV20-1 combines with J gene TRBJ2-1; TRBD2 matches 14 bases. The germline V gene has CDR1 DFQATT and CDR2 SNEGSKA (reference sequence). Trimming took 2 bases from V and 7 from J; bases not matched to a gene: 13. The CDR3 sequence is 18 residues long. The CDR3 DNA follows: TGCAGTGCTAGATCCGGCCGACTAGCGGGGGGGCTTCCGAATGAGCAGTTCTTC. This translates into CSARSGRLAGGLPNEQFF.

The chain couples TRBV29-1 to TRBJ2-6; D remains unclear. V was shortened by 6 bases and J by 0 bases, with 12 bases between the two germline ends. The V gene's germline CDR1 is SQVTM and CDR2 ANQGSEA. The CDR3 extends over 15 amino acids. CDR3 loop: CSVGTRRSGANVLTF. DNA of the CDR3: TGCAGCGTGGGAACGAGGCGCTCTGGGGCCAACGTCCTGACTTTC.

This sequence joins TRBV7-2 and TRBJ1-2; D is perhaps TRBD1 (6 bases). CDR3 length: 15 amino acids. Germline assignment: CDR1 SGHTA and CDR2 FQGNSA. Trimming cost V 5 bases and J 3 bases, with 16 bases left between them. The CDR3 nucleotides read TGTGCCAGCAGCCTCTCCCTCTCAGGGGACTATGGCTACACCTTC. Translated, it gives CASSLSLSGDYGYTF. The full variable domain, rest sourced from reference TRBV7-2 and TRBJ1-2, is GAGVSQSPSNKVTEKGKDVELRCDPISGHTALYWYRQSLGQGLEFLIYFQGNSAPDKSGLPSDRFSAERTGGSVSTLTIQRTQQEDSAVYLCASSLSLSGDYGYTFGSGTRLTVV.

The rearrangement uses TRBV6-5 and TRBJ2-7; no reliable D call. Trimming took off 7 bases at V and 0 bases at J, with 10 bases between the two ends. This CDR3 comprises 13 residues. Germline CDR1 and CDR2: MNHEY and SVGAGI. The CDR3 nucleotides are TGTGCCAGCAATCCTGTGAACTCCTACGAGCAGTACTTC. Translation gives CASNPVNSYEQYF.

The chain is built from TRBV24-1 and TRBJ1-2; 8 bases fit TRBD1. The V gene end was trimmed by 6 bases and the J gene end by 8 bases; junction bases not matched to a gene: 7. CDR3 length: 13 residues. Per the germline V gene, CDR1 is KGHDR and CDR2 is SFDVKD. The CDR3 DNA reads TGTGCCACCAGTCCAGGGGGCCGTACGGGCTACACCTTC. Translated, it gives CATSPGGRTGYTF.

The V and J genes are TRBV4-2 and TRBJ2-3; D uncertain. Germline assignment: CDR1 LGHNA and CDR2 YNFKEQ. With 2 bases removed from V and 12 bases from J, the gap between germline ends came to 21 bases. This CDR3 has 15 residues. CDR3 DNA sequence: TGTGCCAGCAGCCAAACTAATGAGGTCACAGATATACAGTATTTT. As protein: CASSQTNEVTDIQYF.

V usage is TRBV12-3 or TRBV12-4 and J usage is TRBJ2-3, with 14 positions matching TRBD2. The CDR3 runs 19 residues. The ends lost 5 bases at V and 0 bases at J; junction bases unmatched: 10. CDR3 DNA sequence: TGTGCCAGCAGTCAACCTCGACTAGCGGGGGGGCGGAGCACAGATACGCAGTATTTT. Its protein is CASSQPRLAGGRSTDTQYF.

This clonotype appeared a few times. CDR3 DNA: TGCGCCAGCAGCTTGGTCGGCGAGAACACCGGGGAGCTGTTTTTT. This translates into CASSLVGENTGELFF. The chain has TRBV5-1 and TRBJ2-2, with D uncertain. With 0 bases removed from V and 1 base from J, the gap between germline ends came to 7 bases. The CDR3 length is 15 residues. CDR1 and CDR2 from the germline V gene are SGHRS and YFSETQ.

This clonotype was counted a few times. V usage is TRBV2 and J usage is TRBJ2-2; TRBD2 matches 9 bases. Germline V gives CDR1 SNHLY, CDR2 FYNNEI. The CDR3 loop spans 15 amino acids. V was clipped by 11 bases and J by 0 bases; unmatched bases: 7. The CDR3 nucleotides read TGTGCCGGAAACTTAGCGGGGGCGAACACCGGGGAGCTGTTTTTT. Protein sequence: CAGNLAGANTGELFF.

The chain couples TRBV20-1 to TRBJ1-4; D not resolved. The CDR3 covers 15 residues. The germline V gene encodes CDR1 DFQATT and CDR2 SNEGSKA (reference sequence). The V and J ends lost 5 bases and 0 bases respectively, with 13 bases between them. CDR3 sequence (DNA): TGCAGTGCTTCTCGGCGGAGTACAACTAATGAAAAACTGTTTTTT. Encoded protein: CSASRRSTTNEKLFF.

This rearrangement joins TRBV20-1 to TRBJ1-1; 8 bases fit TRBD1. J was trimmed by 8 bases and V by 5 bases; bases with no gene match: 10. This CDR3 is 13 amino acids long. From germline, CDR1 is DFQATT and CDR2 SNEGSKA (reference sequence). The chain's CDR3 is CSALGQVDPEAFF. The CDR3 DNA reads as TGCAGTGCTTTGGGACAGGTGGACCCAGAAGCTTTCTTT.

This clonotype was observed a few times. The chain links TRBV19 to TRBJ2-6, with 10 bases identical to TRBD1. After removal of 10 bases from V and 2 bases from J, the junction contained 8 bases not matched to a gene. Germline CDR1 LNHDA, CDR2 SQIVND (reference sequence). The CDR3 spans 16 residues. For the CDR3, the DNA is TGTGCCACCAGACAGGGGGCAGTGGCTGGGGCCAACGTCCTGACTTTC. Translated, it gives CATRQGAVAGANVLTF. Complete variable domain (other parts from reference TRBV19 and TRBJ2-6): DGGITQSPKYLFRKEGQNVTLSCEQNLNHDAMYWYRQDPGQGLRLIYYSQIVNDFQKGDIAEGYSVSREKKESFPLTVTSAQKNPTAFYLCATRQGAVAGANVLTFGAGSRLTVL.

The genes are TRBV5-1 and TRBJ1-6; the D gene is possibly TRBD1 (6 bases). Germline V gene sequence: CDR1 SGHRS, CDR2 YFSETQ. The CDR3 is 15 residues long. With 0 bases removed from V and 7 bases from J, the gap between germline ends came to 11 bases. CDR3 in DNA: TGCGCCAGCAGCTTGGACAGGGTGGGGAATTCACCCCTCCACTTT. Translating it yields CASSLDRVGNSPLHF. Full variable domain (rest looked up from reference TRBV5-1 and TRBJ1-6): KAGVTQTPRYLIKTRGQQVTLSCSPISGHRSVSWYQQTPGQGLQFLFEYFSETQRNKGNFPGRFSGRQFSNSRSEMNVSTLELGDSALYLCASSLDRVGNSPLHFGNGTRLTVT.